This T cell receptor (beta chain) appears in the sequencing data of a study of persistence of HIV-infected CD4 T cells. As regards this clone: No antigen is known for it.

V was clipped by 8 bases and J by 4 bases, with 20 bases between them. Per the germline V gene, CDR1 is MGHDK and CDR2 is SYGVNS. CDR3 length: 15 residues. Sequencing used immunoSEQ version 4 in survey mode. TCRdb's table, derived via immunoSEQ multiplex PCR, lists solely in-frame clones and lacks some. Of about 46,000 clones detected, about 87% appear once; the ten largest clones hold over 3%. This nonspecific control used anti-CD3/anti-CD28 bead stimulation of CD4+ T cells. CD4+ T cells upregulating both CD40 ligand and CD69 were sorted as responding cells. Sample: CD4+ T cells sorted from PBMCs after 18-hour stimulation, taken from a patient who received antiretroviral therapy. The chain recombines TRBV25-1 with TRBJ1-1; perhaps TRBD1 as D (6 bases). This TCR derives from an adult woman with HIV who was CMV-seropositive. CDR3 coding DNA: TGTGCCAGCTCAAGCAACCAGGGGCAGGCCACTGAAGCTTTCTTT. Residues: CASSSNQGQATEAFF. The complete variable domain, with remaining parts taken from reference TRBV25-1 and TRBJ1-1, reads EADIYQTPRYLVIGTGKKITLECSQTMGHDKMYWYQQDPGMELHLIHYSYGVNSTEKGDLSSESTVSRIRTEHFPLTLESARPSHTSQYLCASSSNQGQATEAFFGQGTRLTVV.